This entry concerns a single T cell receptor (beta chain). Its antigen is unknown. The sample holds no much larger clone one base away, and base qualities are not on file. In addition, sequencing in three donor pairs included unstimulated CD8+ effector memory subsets alongside CD4+ naive, CD8+ naive, CD8+ TEMRA and CD4+ memory subsets. Sorted unstimulated T cells and proliferating T cells recovered from mixed lymphocyte reactions underwent TCRbeta CDR3 sequencing. Fresh whole blood from approximately 9 HLA-typed healthy donors was used to isolate PBMCs. This specimen belongs to a study of siplizumab effects on memory and regulatory T cells (dated by TCRdb to the late 2010s). In terms of the full investigation: The study looked at the effect of siplizumab, an anti-CD2 antibody, on alloreactive T-cell subsets in allogeneic mixed lymphocyte reactions made from human PBMCs.

The protocol used for the library was the immunoSEQ multiplex PCR assay. The deep sequencing platform assayed about 90,000 TCR templates per sample. Genomic DNA extracted from sorted T cells was used for TCRbeta CDR3 sequencing. From the authors' description of their analysis: The R programming language was used for clonal analysis of TCRbeta CDR3 data. Alloreactive CD4+ and CD8+ clones were defined by comparing unstimulated samples with post-reaction CFSE-low samples. By matching sequences to the repertoires of sorted unstimulated Treg and non-Treg cells, each alloreactive CD4+ clone was assigned a regulatory or non-regulatory origin. Not all clones reach the TCRdb copy of this immuneACCESS table, which keeps in-frame sequences only. Checked studies attribute under half of the gap to unresolved V genes and leave the rest unexplained. The V and J calls and clone size come from that table; D and trimming were worked out from the DNA. For this sample the table gives roughly 100,000 clones, of which roughly 96% were detected only once. The ten largest clones represent 0.03% to 0.035% of the sample.

The germline V gene encodes CDR1 GTSNPN and CDR2 SVGIG (reference sequence). V and J are trimmed by 6 bases and 7 bases, and the gene matches miss 5 bases of the junction. The CDR3 measures 11 amino acids from cysteine to phenylalanine. CDR3 DNA is the only sequence kept; it has 33 bases, read in frame from the first base. Summary of the overall study and its limitations: Sequences below about 10^-5 frequency were poorly captured, so only a minor fraction of alloreactive clones could be mapped to unstimulated subsets. Roughly 80-97% of proliferating CD4+ or CD8+ clones could not be assigned a naive or memory phenotype. Whether proliferating Tregs from siplizumab cultures were suppressive was not functionally confirmed. Siplizumab significantly reduced the cumulative frequency of alloreactive sequences traceable to unstimulated CD4+ memory T cells. Among mappable alloreactive CD4+ clones, an average Treg-derived fraction of about 69% was observed with siplizumab, compared with roughly 27% in control reactions. Unstimulated naive T cells appeared to be more diverse than memory T cells, and naive cells seemed to make a substantial contribution to the alloresponse.

The rearrangement combines TRBV30 with TRBJ1-1; TRBD1 fits 7 bases in the junction. Sequencing was carried out using naive CD4+ T cells sorted from blood. The sample's cell subset or site label, in plain terms: unstimulated naive T cells. The clonotype was recovered from a human donor in good health. In nucleotide form, the sequence is TGTGCCTGCTACAGGGGAATTGAAGCTTTCTTT. This gives the protein CACYRGIEAFF. With the rest looked up from the reference TRBV30 and TRBJ1-1 genes rather than sequenced, the full variable domain is SQTIHQWPATLVQPVGSPLSLECTVEGTSNPNLYWYRQAAGRGLQLLFYSVGIGQISSEVPQNLSASRPQDRQFILSSKKLLLSDSGFYLCACYRGIEAFFGQGTRLTVV.